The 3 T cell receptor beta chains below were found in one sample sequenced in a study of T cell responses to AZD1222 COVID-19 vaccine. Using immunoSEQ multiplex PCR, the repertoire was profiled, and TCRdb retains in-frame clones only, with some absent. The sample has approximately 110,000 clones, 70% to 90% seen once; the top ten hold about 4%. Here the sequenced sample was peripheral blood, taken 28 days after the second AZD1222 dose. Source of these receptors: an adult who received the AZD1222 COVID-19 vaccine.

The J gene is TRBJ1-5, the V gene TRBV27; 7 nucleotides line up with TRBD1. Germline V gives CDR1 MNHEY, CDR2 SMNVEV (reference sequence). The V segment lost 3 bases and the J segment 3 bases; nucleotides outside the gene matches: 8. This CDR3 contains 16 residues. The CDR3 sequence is CASSFSGTALNQPQHF. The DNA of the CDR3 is TGTGCCAGCAGTTTTTCCGGGACAGCTCTCAATCAGCCCCAGCATTTT.

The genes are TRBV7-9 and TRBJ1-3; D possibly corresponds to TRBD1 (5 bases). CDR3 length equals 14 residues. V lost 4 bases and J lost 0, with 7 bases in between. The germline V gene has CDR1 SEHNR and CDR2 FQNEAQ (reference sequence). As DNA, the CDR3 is TGTGCCAGCAGCTCGGACACCTCTGGAAACACCATATATTTT. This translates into CASSSDTSGNTIYF.

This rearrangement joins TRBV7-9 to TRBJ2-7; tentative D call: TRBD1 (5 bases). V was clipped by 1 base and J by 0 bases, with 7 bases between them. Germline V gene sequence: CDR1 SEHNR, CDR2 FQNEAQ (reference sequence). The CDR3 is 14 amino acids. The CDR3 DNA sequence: TGTGCCAGCAGCTTAGAGGGGAACTCCTACGAGCAGTACTTC. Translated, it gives CASSLEGNSYEQYF.